Below, 29 T cell receptor beta chains from the same sample are listed, as sequenced in a study of tumor and adjacent non-tumor tissue in lung cancer. A modified ARM-PCR protocol with three rounds of nested PCR amplified TCRbeta. TCRdb redid the calling of the multiplex PCR reads with MiXCR, one entry per CDR3 protein. The sample lists 120,000 or so distinct CDR3 sequences; about 66% were seen once. RNA was extracted from bulk tissue without any cell sorting. The sequencing input was lung tumor tissue. These TCRs come from a young man with non-small cell lung cancer.

Notes on this clonotype: The junction departs from germline at one end; a sequencing error may be responsible. The chain couples TRBV4-3 to TRBJ2-5, with D perhaps being TRBD1 or TRBD2 (5 bases each). The CDR3 has 15 amino acids. Germline V lookup: CDR1 LGHNA, CDR2 YSLEER. The CDR3 spells CVSSQARGGQETQYF. CDR3 bases: TGCGTCAGCAGCCAAGCCCGGGGCGGACAAGAGACCCAGTATTTC.

On this clonotype: One junction end disagrees with the germline gene, perhaps due to a read error. J is TRBJ2-7 and V is TRBV20-1; D is unresolved. This CDR3 has 14 residues. Germline V lookup: CDR1 DFQATT, CDR2 SNEGSKA (reference sequence). CDR3 in amino acids: CSDRVRISSYEQYF. The CDR3 DNA reads TGCAGTGATAGAGTTAGGATTAGCAGCTACGAGCAGTACTTC.

As regards this clonotype: Possible read error: a much larger clone is one base away. The J gene is TRBJ2-7, the V gene TRBV29-1; D is possibly TRBD2 (6 bases). Germline CDR1 is SQVTM and CDR2 is ANQGSEA. The V and J ends lost 6 bases and 3 bases respectively, with 12 bases between them. The CDR3 is 12 amino acids. CDR3 amino acids: CSVGTGSYEQYF. CDR3 nucleotide sequence: TGCAGCGTGGGGACCGGGAGCTACGAGCAGTACTTC.

The chain links TRBV2 to TRBJ1-2; D gene ambiguous. CDR1 is SNHLY and CDR2 is FYNNEI in the germline V gene. V was clipped by 2 bases and J by 8 bases, with 6 bases between them. The CDR3 consists of 11 residues. CDR3 residues: CASSEQYGYTF. Written as DNA, the CDR3 is TGTGCCAGCAGTGAACAGTACGGCTACACCTTC.

On this clonotype itself: A junction boundary mismatches the germline segment, possibly from a read error. The V and J genes are TRBV11-3 and TRBJ2-1, with D unresolved. Germline V gives CDR1 SGHNT, CDR2 YENEEA. The CDR3 is 11 residues long. This CDR3 reads CTSSLSGELFF. CDR3 DNA: TGTACCAGCAGCTTAAGTGGTGAGCTGTTCTTC.

On this clonotype itself: A much bigger clone sits one base away, suggesting this may be a read error. This rearrangement joins TRBV4-3 to TRBJ1-6; 7 bases match TRBD1. This CDR3 contains 17 residues. CDR1 and CDR2 from the germline V gene are LGHNA and YSLEER. The CDR3 coding sequence is TGCGCCAACAGCCAAGATAAAGGCGGGACAGCAAATTCACCCCTCCACTTT. Protein: CANSQDKGGTANSPLHF.

Concerning this clonotype itself: Since the CDR3 does not end with the conserved phenylalanine or tryptophan, this likely comes from a read error. The chain uses TRBV11-1 and TRBJ2-3; 8 positions match TRBD1. The germline CDR1 and CDR2 sequences are SGHAT and FQDESV (reference sequence). Germline trimming cut 4 bases from V and 11 bases from J; bases unmatched to any gene: 5. The CDR3 runs 12 residues. Written as DNA, the CDR3 is TGTGCCAGCAGCTCAGGGGGCGAGAAGCAGTATCTT. Translated, it gives CASSSGGEKQYL.

This clonotype was seen once. A much larger clone lies a single base off, so this may be a read error. The rearrangement uses TRBV4-3 and TRBJ1-5, with D perhaps TRBD1 (5 bases). The germline V gene encodes CDR1 LGHNA and CDR2 YSLEER. V was pared by 0 bases and J by 11 bases, with 20 bases between. This CDR3 spans 16 amino acids. CDR3 DNA: TGCGCCAGCAGCCAAGATTGGGGCCAGGGTGGGCAGTCCCAGCATTTT. Amino acid sequence: CASSQDWGQGGQSQHF.

CDR3 in amino acids: CARSHNRTYNSPLHF. CDR3 sequence (DNA): TGTGCCAGGAGCCACAACAGAACATATAATTCACCCCTCCACTTT. This chain joins TRBV6-1 and TRBJ1-6; D unresolved. Deletions cut 9 bases from V and 4 bases from J, with 16 bases between. The CDR3 runs to 15 residues. Germline lookup yields CDR1 MNHNS and CDR2 SASEGT.

Turning to this clonotype: One junction end does not reproduce the germline sequence, and a read error may be involved. The chain recombines TRBV29-1 with TRBJ1-1, with unresolved D. The CDR3 length is 15 residues. The germline V gene encodes CDR1 SQVTM and CDR2 ANQGSEA. CDR3 nucleotide sequence: TGCAACGTTTTAGGCGTCGGCGGGGTGAACACTGAAGCTTTCTTT. Its translation: CNVLGVGGVNTEAFF.

This clonotype appeared a few times. V gene TRBV5-6 combines with J gene TRBJ1-1; D ambiguous. The CDR3 has 14 amino acids. The V gene lost 1 base and the J gene lost 0 bases, with 7 bases spanning the gap. The V gene's germline CDR1 is SGHDT and CDR2 YYEEEE. This chain's CDR3 is CASSLPDMNTEAFF. CDR3 in DNA: TGTGCCAGCAGCTTGCCAGATATGAACACTGAAGCTTTCTTT.

The sample holds many counts of this clonotype. CDR3 in DNA: TGTGCCACCAGTGATTTGAGGACAGTCTACGAGCAGTACTTC. This gives the protein CATSDLRTVYEQYF. This chain joins TRBV24-1 and TRBJ2-7, with D possibly matching TRBD1 (6 bases). Per the germline V gene, CDR1 is KGHDR and CDR2 is SFDVKD. CDR3 length equals 14 residues. V was clipped by 0 bases and J by 3 bases, with 8 bases between them.

To note about this clonotype: One end of the junction fails to match germline, which may point to a read error. V is TRBV4-2 and J is TRBJ2-3; D ambiguous. The CDR3 is 14 amino acids. CDR1 and CDR2 from the germline V gene are LGHNA and YNFKEQ. This CDR3 is CASNQGKWTDTQYF. Written as DNA, the CDR3 is TGTGCGAGCAACCAAGGCAAATGGACAGATACGCAGTATTTT.

This clonotype was counted a single time. A junction end diverges from the germline sequence, so it may reflect a read error. V is TRBV19 and J is TRBJ1-1, with no clear D. This CDR3 comprises 13 residues. Germline V gives CDR1 LNHDA, CDR2 SQIVND (reference sequence). Written as DNA, the CDR3 is TGTGCTAGTAGTGACCGTCCAAACTCTGAAGCTTTCTTT. Translation gives CASSDRPNSEAFF.

Turning to this clonotype: A clone one base away is much larger, so this may be a read error. J is TRBJ2-7 and V is TRBV4-1; D is unclear. The CDR3 is made up of 15 amino acids. CDR1 and CDR2 from the germline V gene are MGHRA and YSYEKL. CDR3 DNA: TGCGCCAGCAGCCTAGGCGGCGGTAGCTCCTGCGAGCAGTACTTC. Translating it yields CASSLGGGSSCEQYF.

A note on this clonotype: The DNA is omitted, as the CDR3 cannot be located on it reliably, and the CDR3 follows TCRdb's listing. The chain links TRBV5-1 to TRBJ2-2; the listed D gene, TRBD1, was not tested against the DNA. The CDR3 sequence runs 18 residues, both termini included. Per the germline V gene, CDR1 is SGHRS and CDR2 is YFSETQ. The CDR3 protein is CASSSSGHPTDGTGELFF.

The V call is TRBV7-2, the J call TRBJ2-7; weak D call: TRBD2 (6 bases). This CDR3 is 13 amino acids long. The germline CDR1 and CDR2 sequences are SGHTA and FQGNSA. V dropped 3 bases and J dropped 3 bases, with 9 bases sitting between them. The CDR3 spells CASSFQGGYEQYF. The DNA for the CDR3 is TGTGCCAGCAGCTTCCAGGGAGGCTACGAGCAGTACTTC.

As regards this clonotype: A read error is likely, as this CDR3 ends without the conserved phenylalanine or tryptophan. This chain uses TRBV11-2 with TRBJ1-6, with D possibly TRBD1 on 6 matching bases. The V gene's germline CDR1 is SGHAT and CDR2 FQNNGV. V lost 1 base to trimming and J lost 11 bases, with 12 bases between them. The CDR3 is made up of 14 amino acids. In DNA, the CDR3 is TGTGCCAGCAGCTTAGCGGGGGCTTCGGCACCCCTCCACTCT. Translated, it gives CASSLAGASAPLHS.

Concerning this clonotype: A much larger clone sits a single nucleotide away, making a read error possible. The CDR3: CASILRGQGATEAFF. CDR3 nucleotide sequence: TGTGCCAGCATCCTCCGGGGGCAGGGGGCCACTGAAGCTTTCTTT. This chain links TRBV7-9 with TRBJ1-1; 8 positions agree with TRBD1. V gave up 7 bases and J gave up 4 bases; unmatched junction bases: 11. CDR1 and CDR2 from the germline V gene are SEHNR and FQNEAQ (reference sequence). The CDR3 length is 15 residues. Full variable domain (outside the CDR3, taken from reference TRBV7-9 and TRBJ1-1): DTGVSQNPRHKITKRGQNVTFRCDPISEHNRLYWYRQTLGQGPEFLTYFQNEAQLEKSRLLSDRFSAERPKGSFSTLEIQRTEQGDSAMYLCASILRGQGATEAFFGQGTRLTVV.

In the case of this clonotype: One end of the junction varies from germline; a read error may be responsible. This chain uses TRBV7-9 with TRBJ2-5; 13 bases are a match to TRBD2. Germline V lookup: CDR1 SEHNR, CDR2 FQNEAQ (reference sequence). The CDR3 has 17 residues. The CDR3 spells CASSLDWTSGGMETQYF. The CDR3 nucleotides read TGTGCCAGTAGCTTAGATTGGACTAGCGGGGGAATGGAGACCCAGTACTTC.

Note on this clonotype: The CDR3 does not end in the conserved phenylalanine or tryptophan, so this is likely a read error. The chain uses TRBV11-3 and TRBJ2-1, with D possibly TRBD1 on 5 matching bases. V gave up 5 bases and J gave up 7 bases, with 9 bases separating them. The CDR3 covers 12 residues. The germline gives CDR1 SGHNT, CDR2 YENEEA. The chain's CDR3 is CASSVRQNEQFI. The CDR3 region has the DNA TGTGCCAGCAGCGTACGACAGAATGAGCAGTTCATC.

Worth noting for this clonotype: Being one base from a much bigger clone, this may be a read error. The chain recombines TRBV6-2 or TRBV6-3 with TRBJ2-2, with D tentatively TRBD2 (5 bases). Germline V gene data show CDR1 as MNHEY and CDR2 as SVGEGT. CDR3 length: 14 residues. The DNA for the CDR3 is TGTGCCAGCAGAGGGTATGTCAACACCGGGAAGCTGTTTTTT. Translating gives CASRGYVNTGKLFF.

Of note for this clonotype: The junction differs from germline at one of its ends, possibly a read error. This chain joins TRBV12-3 or TRBV12-4 and TRBJ2-7, with D uncertain. The CDR3 sequence is 12 residues long. DNA of the CDR3: TGTGCAAGCAGCCATCTAACCTACGAGCAGTGCTTC. Protein product: CASSHLTYEQCF.

A remark on this clonotype: Since a much larger clone is just one base distant, this may be a read error. The V and J genes are TRBV10-2 and TRBJ2-4, with 11 bases fitting TRBD1. The CDR3 has 16 residues. CDR1 and CDR2 (germline): WSHSY, SAAADI. The J segment lost 4 bases and the V segment lost 7 bases, leaving 9 bases of the junction unmatched. This CDR3 reads CASMTPGQGVKNIQYF. The DNA for the CDR3 is TGCGCCAGCATGACCCCGGGACAGGGGGTAAAAAACATTCAGTACTTC.

The rearrangement joins TRBV12-3 or TRBV12-4 to TRBJ1-5; no clear D gene. With 5 bases removed from V and 16 bases from J, the gap between germline ends came to 21 bases. This CDR3 has 13 amino acids. This chain's CDR3 is CASSIPPSPPHHF. The CDR3, as DNA: TGTGCCAGCAGTATTCCTCCCAGCCCGCCTCATCATTTT.

The chain links TRBV20-1 to TRBJ2-1; weak D call: TRBD2 (6 bases). The germline CDR1 and CDR2 sequences are DFQATT and SNEGSKA (reference sequence). V shed 7 bases and J shed 2 bases, with 18 bases lying between them. This CDR3 has 15 residues. The CDR3 DNA follows: TGCAGTGTCCACCAGAAGACTAGACCCTACAATGAGCAGTTCTTC. Its protein is CSVHQKTRPYNEQFF.

The table lists this clonotype with many counts. The chain combines TRBV6-5 with TRBJ2-1; D not certain. The V gene's germline CDR1 is MNHEY and CDR2 SVGAGI. Between the trimmed V and J ends, which lost 8 bases and 2 bases, there was a span of 16 bases. This CDR3 contains 15 residues. CDR3 in amino acids: CASWSMARTYNEQFF. The CDR3, as DNA: TGTGCCAGCTGGAGTATGGCCAGGACCTACAATGAGCAGTTCTTC.

Regarding this clonotype: Possible read error: a much larger clone is one base away. V usage is TRBV6-5 and J usage is TRBJ2-1, with D perhaps given as TRBD1 or TRBD2 (6 bases each). CDR1 MNHEY and CDR2 SVGAGI come from the germline V gene. V lost 5 bases, J lost 6 bases, and 23 bases lay in between. The CDR3 runs 17 residues. In DNA, the CDR3 is TGTGCCAGCAGTCCCGCAAGGCTAACGGGGGCCCTCAATGAGCAGTTCTTC. Amino acid sequence: CASSPARLTGALNEQFF.

This clonotype was detected a few times. A much bigger clone sits one base away, suggesting this may be a read error. The V and J genes are TRBV6-5 and TRBJ2-3, with 9 nucleotides matching TRBD1. The V segment lost 2 bases and the J segment 5 bases; nucleotides outside the gene matches: 5. From germline, CDR1 is MNHEY and CDR2 SVGAGI. The CDR3 runs 15 residues. The CDR3 is CASSYEDRGVDTQYF. In DNA form, the CDR3 reads TGTGCCAGCAGTTACGAGGACAGGGGAGTAGATACGCAGTATTTT.